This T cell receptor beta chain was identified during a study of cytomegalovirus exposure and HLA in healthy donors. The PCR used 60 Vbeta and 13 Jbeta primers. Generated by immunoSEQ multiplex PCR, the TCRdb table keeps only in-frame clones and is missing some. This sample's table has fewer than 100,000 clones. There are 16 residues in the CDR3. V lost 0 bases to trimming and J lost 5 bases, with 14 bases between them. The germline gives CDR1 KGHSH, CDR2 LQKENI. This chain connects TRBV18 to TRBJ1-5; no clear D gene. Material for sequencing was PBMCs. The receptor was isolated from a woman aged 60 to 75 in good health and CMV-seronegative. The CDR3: CASSPPVVTRDQPQHF. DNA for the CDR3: TGTGCCAGCTCACCACCCGTCGTCACTCGGGATCAGCCCCAGCATTTT.